This T cell receptor (beta chain) was obtained from a study of CD8 T cell repertoires and HIV-1 epitope variants. The overall study: Tested: three Gag epitope families, Nef HW9 and YT9. Findings and limits, study-wide: About nine TCR beta clonotypes were antigen-specific, five or six apparently recognizing autologous or escape variants.

Assay: immunoSEQ multiplex PCR; the TCRdb copy retains only in-frame clones and omits some. Here the sample spans about 95,000 clones, approximately 70% being singletons. As for this clone: Its antigen remains unidentified.

The receptor was derived from a male donor with HIV. Sequenced input: uncultured baseline CD8+ T cells from peripheral blood mononuclear cells (PBMCs).

Here the CDR3 reads CASSHPTSGTYEQYF. The CDR3, as DNA: TGCGCCAGCAGCCACCCGACTAGCGGGACCTACGAGCAGTACTTC. The chain links TRBV4-1 to TRBJ2-7; 11 nucleotides line up with TRBD2. Per the germline V gene, CDR1 is MGHRA and CDR2 is YSYEKL. The CDR3 covers 15 residues. The V segment lost 3 bases and the J segment 2 bases; nucleotides outside the gene matches: 3.